The 20 T cell receptor beta chains listed next were all sequenced from one sample in a study of graft-versus-host responses after intestinal transplantation (dated by TCRdb to the early 2020s). Sample time point, as interpreted from the label and publication: cells obtained before transplantation from donor or recipient. No cognate antigen is known for these TCRs. Library generation was performed with the immunoSEQ multiplex PCR assay. TCRdb mirrors the immuneACCESS table, restricted to in-frame sequences. Some clones are absent from its copies; in checked studies, under half trace to an unresolved V gene, and the reason for the others is unknown. A total of 90,000 to 150,000 clones appear in this sample, about 93% of them only once. Of the sample, about 0.11% falls within the top ten clones. Sample: unstimulated CD4+ T cells sorted from spleen or lymph node cells, taken before intestinal transplant. The receptors were gathered from a human donor who received an intestinal transplant.

The chain links TRBV30 to TRBJ2-5; D tentatively fits TRBD1 or TRBD2 (6 bases each). This CDR3 is 13 amino acids long. Germline loops: CDR1 GTSNPN, CDR2 SVGIG (reference sequence). V shed 3 bases and J shed 7 bases, with 15 bases lying between them. The CDR3 spells CAWRQGRGGTQYF. Written as DNA, the CDR3 is TGTGCCTGGAGACAGGGAAGGGGAGGGACCCAGTACTTC.

This chain connects TRBV18 to TRBJ1-2; D perhaps matches TRBD1 (5 bases). Trimming stripped 2 bases from V and 4 bases from J, with 14 bases between. Per the germline V gene, CDR1 is KGHSH and CDR2 is LQKENI. The CDR3 covers 15 residues. This CDR3 is CASSPEVGRGYGYTF. The CDR3 region has the DNA TGTGCCAGCTCACCAGAGGTGGGACGGGGCTATGGCTACACCTTC.

The V and J genes are TRBV18 and TRBJ2-1; tentatively, D is TRBD1 (7 bases). CDR1 and CDR2 from the germline V gene are KGHSH and LQKENI. Between the trimmed V and J ends, which lost 3 bases and 7 bases, there was a span of 16 bases. The CDR3 has 15 residues. CDR3 region: CASSPRQGGMNEQFF. CDR3 in DNA: TGTGCCAGCTCACCGAGACAGGGAGGTATGAATGAGCAGTTCTTC.

V is TRBV18 and J is TRBJ2-3; 8 bases are shared with TRBD1. V dropped 6 bases and J dropped 3; count of bases not matched to a gene: 5. Germline CDR1 and CDR2: KGHSH and LQKENI. The CDR3 extends over 14 amino acids. The CDR3 nucleotides read TGTGCCAGCTCTCAGGGGGCAGGGACAGATACGCAGTATTTT. This encodes CASSQGAGTDTQYF.

This chain links TRBV6-1 with TRBJ2-6; TRBD1 might be the D (5 bases). Trimming took off 7 bases at V and 0 bases at J, with 10 bases between the two ends. This CDR3 spans 15 amino acids. In germline, CDR1 is MNHNS, CDR2 SASEGT. As DNA, the CDR3 is TGTGCCAGCAATCAGGGCTTCTCTGGGGCCAACGTCCTGACTTTC. The encoded protein is CASNQGFSGANVLTF.

A single count supports this clone. This chain connects TRBV5-1 to TRBJ2-1; 12 bases agree with TRBD2. Germline loops: CDR1 SGHRS, CDR2 YFSETQ. V was pared by 3 bases and J by 7 bases, with 2 bases of the junction left unmatched. This CDR3 is 14 amino acids long. CDR3 bases: TGCGCCAGCAGCTCCGGGACTAGCGGGAATGAGCAGTTCTTC. Its translation is CASSSGTSGNEQFF.

This clone was counted a single time. The J gene is TRBJ1-1, the V gene TRBV29-1, with no clear D. CDR3 length: 14 amino acids. Trimming stripped 2 bases from V and 2 bases from J, with 12 bases between. CDR1 and CDR2 from the germline V gene are SQVTM and ANQGSEA. CDR3 in DNA: TGCAGCGTTGAAAATCACGGCTTTAACACTGAAGCTTTCTTT. Translation: CSVENHGFNTEAFF.

The rearrangement links TRBV5-6 to TRBJ2-5; possibly TRBD1 or TRBD2 for D (5 bases each). The CDR3 runs to 13 residues. The germline gives CDR1 SGHDT, CDR2 YYEEEE. V lost 0 bases to trimming and J lost 7 bases, with 10 bases between them. CDR3 protein: CASSLGDERTQYF. The CDR3 bases are TGTGCCAGCAGCTTGGGGGACGAGAGGACCCAGTACTTC.

The chain's CDR3 is CASSFPGRFEAFF. The CDR3 DNA follows: TGTGCCAGCAGCTTTCCCGGACGGTTTGAAGCTTTCTTT. J is TRBJ1-1 and V is TRBV5-4; D gene ambiguous. The CDR3 totals 13 residues. Trimming left V 2 bases short and J 7 bases short, with 12 bases between. Looked up from germline, CDR1 is SGHNT and CDR2 is YYREEE (reference sequence).

The chain has TRBV7-9 and TRBJ1-5; possibly TRBD1 for D (5 bases). This CDR3 is 16 amino acids long. V was clipped by 1 base and J by 0 bases, with 10 bases between them. CDR1 is SEHNR and CDR2 is FQNEAQ in the germline V gene (reference sequence). The CDR3 spells CASSLGGGNSNQPQHF. In nucleotides, the CDR3 is TGTGCCAGCAGCTTAGGGGGGGGGAATAGCAATCAGCCCCAGCATTTT.

This clone came up once. V is TRBV6-1 and J is TRBJ2-7; no definite D call. The CDR3 extends over 11 amino acids. The V gene lost 6 bases and the J gene lost 4 bases, with 7 bases spanning the gap. CDR1 and CDR2 from the germline V gene are MNHNS and SASEGT. The CDR3 coding sequence is TGTGCCAGCAGCCACTATTACGAGCAGTACTTC. Translation gives CASSHYYEQYF.

This clone appeared a single time. The genes are TRBV7-9 and TRBJ2-1; the D gene is possibly TRBD1 (6 bases). Germline V gene lookup returns CDR1 SEHNR and CDR2 FQNEAQ (reference sequence). V lost 5 bases and J 9 bases, leaving 17 bases between the germline ends. This CDR3 comprises 14 residues. This CDR3 is CASSPGTIEGEQFF. The CDR3 region has the DNA TGTGCCAGCAGCCCCGGGACAATAGAAGGTGAGCAGTTCTTC.

CDR3 nucleotide sequence: TGTGCCAGCAGTGCCCGGGGAACCCAGTACTTC. Amino acids: CASSARGTQYF. The chain has TRBV11-2 and TRBJ2-5, with D possibly matching TRBD2 (5 bases). Germline loops: CDR1 SGHAT, CDR2 FQNNGV. This CDR3 is 11 amino acids long. V was pared by 6 bases and J by 8 bases, with 10 bases between.

This chain links TRBV18 with TRBJ1-5; unclear D gene. Germline lookup yields CDR1 KGHSH and CDR2 LQKENI. This CDR3 comprises 14 residues. V dropped 6 bases and J dropped 8 bases, with 17 bases sitting between them. The CDR3 loop reads CASSRAGGREPQHF. In nucleotides, the CDR3 is TGTGCCAGCTCCCGCGCCGGCGGCCGTGAGCCCCAGCATTTT.

The chain employs TRBV25-1 and TRBJ2-3, with D possibly matching TRBD1 (5 bases). Germline-derived CDR1 and CDR2 are MGHDK and SYGVNS. The CDR3 length is 15 residues. The ends were cut back, 1 base at V and 2 bases at J, with 10 bases in the middle. For the CDR3, the DNA is TGTGCCAGCAGTGAATCAGGCAGGGCCACAGATACGCAGTATTTT. It translates to CASSESGRATDTQYF.

J is TRBJ2-1 and V is TRBV28; possible D gene TRBD2, 6 bases. Between the trimmed V and J ends, which lost 5 bases and 3 bases, there was a span of 20 bases. Germline loops: CDR1 MDHEN, CDR2 SYDVKM. This CDR3 contains 17 residues. CDR3 amino acids: CASSPIPGRRVYNEQFF. The CDR3 nucleotides read TGTGCCAGCAGTCCCATCCCCGGGAGACGCGTCTACAATGAGCAGTTCTTC.

V usage is TRBV6-5 and J usage is TRBJ2-1; 8 nucleotides match TRBD2. The CDR3 loop spans 16 amino acids. Unmatched junction bases numbered 7, after V lost 2 bases and J lost 4 bases. CDR1 is MNHEY and CDR2 is SVGAGI in the germline V gene. The CDR3, as DNA: TGTGCCAGCAGTTACGAGGCGGGAGGATTTTACAATGAGCAGTTCTTC. This encodes CASSYEAGGFYNEQFF.

The chain employs TRBV7-2 and TRBJ1-4, with D possibly being TRBD1 (5 bases). The CDR3 covers 15 residues. Trimming left V 1 base short and J 5 bases short, with 11 bases between. Per the germline V gene, CDR1 is SGHTA and CDR2 is FQGNSA. CDR3 residues: CASSLGGSLNEKLFF. For the CDR3, the DNA is TGTGCCAGCAGCTTAGGGGGCAGCCTGAATGAAAAACTGTTTTTT.

In its sample, this clone was seen once. This rearrangement joins TRBV6-5 to TRBJ1-5, with 9 bases aligning to TRBD1. Germline trimming cut 6 bases from V and 2 bases from J; bases unmatched to any gene: 5. Germline values: CDR1 MNHEY, CDR2 SVGAGI. The CDR3 consists of 15 residues. CDR3 region: CASSPDRGRNQPQHF. CDR3 DNA: TGTGCCAGCAGCCCGGACAGGGGCCGCAATCAGCCCCAGCATTTT.

V usage is TRBV5-4 and J usage is TRBJ1-5, with D unresolved. V shed 2 bases and J shed 0 bases, with 9 bases lying between them. Germline V lookup: CDR1 SGHNT, CDR2 YYREEE (reference sequence). This CDR3 comprises 15 residues. In DNA form, the CDR3 reads TGTGCCAGCAGCTTAGCAGGCCATAGCAATCAGCCCCAGCATTTT. It translates to CASSLAGHSNQPQHF.